Shown below are 28 T cell receptor beta chains from a single sample sequenced in a study of T cells in localized non-small cell lung cancer. The data were produced by immunoSEQ multiplex PCR, yet TCRdb's version contains in-frame clones alone and is incomplete. The table lists around 41,000 clones, roughly 90% of them singletons. The input for sequencing was PBMCs, taken before any cancer treatment. These receptors were taken from a woman between 40 and 69 years old with stage II lung adenocarcinoma.

This clone was recorded once. The rearrangement joins TRBV28 to TRBJ1-5; tentative D call: TRBD1 (6 bases). Germline V gene data show CDR1 as MDHEN and CDR2 as SYDVKM. The V end lost 2 bases, the J end lost 5 bases, and 13 bases lay between the germline ends. The CDR3 extends over 15 amino acids. The CDR3 protein is CASSLPTGLDQPQHF. The CDR3 DNA follows: TGTGCCAGCAGTTTACCTACAGGGTTGGATCAGCCCCAGCATTTT.

This clone appeared once. The V and J genes are TRBV11-3 and TRBJ2-4; 13 positions agree with TRBD2. Losses at the gene ends were 6 bases for V and 3 bases for J; bases not matched to a gene: 11. Germline CDR1 is SGHNT and CDR2 is YENEEA. The CDR3 is 18 residues long. CDR3 loop: CASSHTGTSGKGKNIQYF. The CDR3 DNA reads as TGTGCCAGCAGTCATACCGGGACTAGCGGGAAGGGCAAAAACATTCAGTACTTC.

The chain has TRBV28 and TRBJ2-2, with no clear D. The CDR3 runs to 17 residues. V shed 4 bases and J shed 3 bases, with 18 bases lying between them. Germline V CDR1 and CDR2: MDHEN, SYDVKM. The CDR3 sequence: CASSYSKDAPYTGELFF. Here the CDR3 DNA reads TGTGCCAGCAGTTATTCCAAGGACGCGCCTTACACCGGGGAGCTGTTTTTT.

The chain links TRBV6-1 to TRBJ2-1, with D possibly being TRBD2 (5 bases). Germline loops: CDR1 MNHNS, CDR2 SASEGT. The CDR3 totals 15 residues. Trimming removed 7 bases at V and 0 bases at J, with 13 bases between. The CDR3 DNA reads TGTGCCAGCACACTAGACCCGAGCTCCTACAATGAGCAGTTCTTC. It is translated as CASTLDPSSYNEQFF.

V is TRBV5-7 and J is TRBJ2-1; 11 bases map to TRBD2. TRBV5-7 is placed among ORFs of uncertain function. V lost 4 bases, J lost 6 bases, and 6 bases stayed unmatched. The CDR3 extends over 15 amino acids. This chain's CDR3 is CASSPGTSGCNEQFF. Here the CDR3 DNA reads TGTGCCAGCAGCCCCGGGACTAGCGGATGCAATGAGCAGTTCTTC.

The chain carries TRBV5-4 and TRBJ1-2; tentative D call: TRBD1 (5 bases). Trimming shortened V by 4 bases and J by 2 bases, and 9 bases separated the two germline ends. The germline CDR1 and CDR2 sequences are SGHNT and YYREEE (reference sequence). CDR3 size: 13 residues. CDR3 in DNA: TGTGCCAGCAGCCCCGACAGAAACTATGGCTACACCTTC. This encodes CASSPDRNYGYTF.

The chain is built from TRBV6-1 and TRBJ1-6; D is undetermined. This CDR3 has 13 amino acids. Germline V lookup: CDR1 MNHNS, CDR2 SASEGT. Trimming pared 1 base from V and 11 bases from J, leaving 9 bases between. The CDR3 DNA is TGTGCCAGCAGTGAAGGCAGTTTAACACCCCTCCACTTT. It specifies CASSEGSLTPLHF.

The rearrangement uses TRBV11-1 and TRBJ2-2, with a weak D call TRBD1 (5 bases). The germline V and J ends were trimmed by 6 bases and 6 bases, with 14 bases remaining between them. The CDR3 sequence is 14 residues long. The germline V gene encodes CDR1 SGHAT and CDR2 FQDESV (reference sequence). The CDR3 is CASRPWQGSGELFF. The DNA for the CDR3 is TGTGCCAGCAGACCCTGGCAGGGATCCGGGGAGCTGTTTTTT.

This chain uses TRBV4-1 with TRBJ2-7; the match to TRBD1 covers 9 bases. V lost 3 bases, J lost 3 bases, and 9 bases stayed unmatched. CDR1 is MGHRA and CDR2 is YSYEKL in the germline V gene. The CDR3 consists of 16 residues. As DNA, the CDR3 is TGCGCCAGCAGCCAGGGGGGGGACAGGGCGAACTACGAGCAGTACTTC. This gives the protein CASSQGGDRANYEQYF.

The J gene is TRBJ2-7, the V gene TRBV18; TRBD1 agrees at 7 bases. This CDR3 contains 14 residues. Germline lookup yields CDR1 KGHSH and CDR2 LQKENI. Trimming removed 5 bases from V and 3 bases from J; junction bases left unmatched: 7. The CDR3 DNA reads as TGTGCCAGCTCATCGGGACAGCACTTCTACGAGCAGTACTTC. Translation: CASSSGQHFYEQYF.

The J gene is TRBJ2-3, the V gene TRBV5-1; 7 bases are a match to TRBD2. The CDR3 runs 18 residues. The germline V gene has CDR1 SGHRS and CDR2 YFSETQ. V was pared by 0 bases and J by 0 bases, with 10 bases of the junction left unmatched. The CDR3 DNA reads TGCGCCAGCAGCTTGGGCGGGAGCATAAGTAGCAGCACAGATACGCAGTATTTT. As protein: CASSLGGSISSSTDTQYF.

This chain links TRBV7-8 with TRBJ2-7; 7 positions agree with TRBD1. CDR1 SGHVS and CDR2 FQNEAQ come from the germline V gene. CDR3 length: 16 residues. J lost 7 bases, V lost 1 base, and 13 bases had no gene match. The CDR3 DNA follows: TGTGCCAGCAGCTTAGAATCGGGGACAGCATTAAGGGAGCAGTACTTC. Amino acid sequence: CASSLESGTALREQYF.

The chain uses TRBV19 and TRBJ2-3; D is possibly TRBD1 (6 bases). Germline CDR1 and CDR2: LNHDA and SQIVND (reference sequence). The germline V and J ends were trimmed by 7 bases and 4 bases, with 15 bases remaining between them. This CDR3 is built from 14 residues. CDR3 in amino acids: CASTPGSGADTQYF. CDR3 DNA: TGTGCCAGTACCCCGGGGTCAGGGGCAGATACGCAGTATTTT.

V gene TRBV6-5 combines with J gene TRBJ1-5; D unclear. This CDR3 is 14 amino acids long. Germline V gene sequence: CDR1 MNHEY, CDR2 SVGAGI. Trimming shortened V by 2 bases and J by 2 bases, and 7 bases separated the two germline ends. CDR3 in amino acids: CASSYRVGNQPQHF. CDR3 bases: TGTGCCAGCAGTTACAGGGTAGGCAATCAGCCCCAGCATTTT.

CDR3 region: CSVASNTNEQFF. The CDR3 nucleotides are TGCAGCGTCGCCTCGAACACCAATGAGCAGTTCTTC. This chain connects TRBV29-1 to TRBJ2-1; D ambiguous. Germline V gene data show CDR1 as SQVTM and CDR2 as ANQGSEA. The CDR3 sequence is 12 residues long. Trimming removed 6 bases from V and 6 bases from J, with 12 bases in between.

This clone was found once. The chain joins TRBV5-1 to TRBJ2-6; D gene unclear. Germline CDR1 and CDR2: SGHRS and YFSETQ. The ends were cut back, 0 bases at V and 0 bases at J, with 10 bases in the middle. The CDR3 consists of 17 residues. Here the CDR3 DNA reads TGCGCCAGCAGCTTGGAGGTCAGTCCCTCTGGGGCCAACGTCCTGACTTTC. This codes for CASSLEVSPSGANVLTF. Drawing the rest from reference TRBV5-1 and TRBJ2-6, the complete variable domain is KAGVTQTPRYLIKTRGQQVTLSCSPISGHRSVSWYQQTPGQGLQFLFEYFSETQRNKGNFPGRFSGRQFSNSRSEMNVSTLELGDSALYLCASSLEVSPSGANVLTFGAGSRLTVL.

The chain couples TRBV5-5 to TRBJ2-3; TRBD2 agrees at 7 bases. Germline-derived CDR1 and CDR2 are SGHKS and YYEKEE (reference sequence). Losses at the gene ends were 0 bases for V and 2 bases for J; bases not matched to a gene: 3. The CDR3 has 15 residues. The CDR3 region has the DNA TGTGCCAGCAGCTTGGCCGGGAGGACCACAGATACGCAGTATTTT. This translates into CASSLAGRTTDTQYF.

The chain joins TRBV6-5 to TRBJ1-6; maybe TRBD1 (5 bases). Germline V lookup: CDR1 MNHEY, CDR2 SVGAGI. Trimming shortened V by 2 bases and J by 6 bases, and 11 bases separated the two germline ends. This CDR3 spans 15 amino acids. For the CDR3, the DNA is TGTGCCAGCAGTTACACGGGACGGGTTAATTCACCCCTCCACTTT. This gives the protein CASSYTGRVNSPLHF.

CDR3 nucleotide sequence: TGTGCCAGCAGCAAAGCCGGGACAGGGGAAACTGCTGGAAACACCATATATTTT. Translation: CASSKAGTGETAGNTIYF. The rearrangement uses TRBV21-1 and TRBJ1-3; the DNA was not compared with TRBD1, the D call given in the table. TRBV21-1 is assigned pseudogene status. The CDR3 loop spans 18 amino acids.

V gene TRBV5-1 combines with J gene TRBJ1-5, with TRBD1 matching over 9 bases. Germline V gene data show CDR1 as SGHRS and CDR2 as YFSETQ. CDR3 length: 14 amino acids. After removal of 4 bases from V and 4 bases from J, the junction contained 3 bases not matched to a gene. The CDR3 sequence: CASSPGQGNQPQHF. For the CDR3, the DNA is TGCGCCAGCAGCCCTGGACAGGGGAATCAGCCCCAGCATTTT. Complete variable domain (other parts from reference TRBV5-1 and TRBJ1-5): KAGVTQTPRYLIKTRGQQVTLSCSPISGHRSVSWYQQTPGQGLQFLFEYFSETQRNKGNFPGRFSGRQFSNSRSEMNVSTLELGDSALYLCASSPGQGNQPQHFGDGTRLSIL.

J is TRBJ2-1 and V is TRBV4-1, with 8 bases matching TRBD1. The CDR3 has 15 amino acids. Germline lookup yields CDR1 MGHRA and CDR2 YSYEKL. After removal of 5 bases from V and 5 bases from J, the junction contained 8 bases not matched to a gene. The DNA of the CDR3 is TGCGCCAGCAGCTGGGGGACAGGAAAAGACAATGAGCAGTTCTTC. Its protein is CASSWGTGKDNEQFF.

The chain joins TRBV5-4 to TRBJ1-1; the D gene is possibly TRBD1 (5 bases). CDR1 is SGHNT and CDR2 is YYREEE in the germline V gene (reference sequence). The CDR3 totals 13 residues. The V gene lost 3 bases and the J gene lost 1 base, with 7 bases spanning the gap. The CDR3 is CASSYGQNTEAFF. The CDR3 region has the DNA TGTGCCAGCAGCTACGGACAGAACACTGAAGCTTTCTTT.

The V call is TRBV28, the J call TRBJ1-2; TRBD1 matches 7 bases. Germline V gene sequence: CDR1 MDHEN, CDR2 SYDVKM. The CDR3 runs 14 residues. V lost 5 bases to trimming and J lost 4 bases; unmatched junction nucleotides: 7. In DNA form, the CDR3 reads TGTGCCAGCAGTCAACAGGGGAGCGCCTATGGCTACACCTTC. Its protein product is CASSQQGSAYGYTF.

This sequence joins TRBV4-1 and TRBJ2-3; no firm D call. The V end was cut by 1 base, the J end by 0 bases, with 5 bases between. Germline V gene sequence: CDR1 MGHRA, CDR2 YSYEKL. CDR3 length: 14 amino acids. CDR3 region: CASSQAPSTDTQYF. Here the CDR3 DNA reads TGCGCCAGCAGCCAAGCCCCGAGCACAGATACGCAGTATTTT.

J is TRBJ2-3 and V is TRBV7-6, with D possibly called TRBD1 or TRBD2 (6 bases each). The CDR3 loop spans 19 amino acids. CDR1 is SGHVS, CDR2 FNYEAQ, per germline. Trimming took off 2 bases at V and 3 bases at J, with 24 bases between the two ends. The CDR3 protein is CASSLRTRAGQQPTDTQYF. Written as DNA, the CDR3 is TGTGCCAGCAGCTTACGGACGAGGGCGGGACAACAACCTACAGATACGCAGTATTTT.

CDR3 amino acids: CSVYVGADTQYF. DNA of the CDR3: TGCAGCGTTTATGTGGGAGCAGATACGCAGTATTTT. The chain joins TRBV29-1 to TRBJ2-3; a weak D match, TRBD2 (5 bases). This CDR3 spans 12 amino acids. Germline CDR1 SQVTM, CDR2 ANQGSEA. Trimming took off 5 bases at V and 4 bases at J, with 10 bases between the two ends.

The rearrangement links TRBV5-6 to TRBJ1-1; 9 nucleotides line up with TRBD1. CDR1 is SGHDT and CDR2 is YYEEEE in the germline V gene. J gave up 8 bases and V 2 bases, and 4 bases lay outside the gene matches. This CDR3 is built from 13 residues. CDR3 DNA: TGTGCCAGCAGCTTCGGGACAGGGATCGAAGCTTTCTTT. This encodes CASSFGTGIEAFF.

The chain uses TRBV19 and TRBJ2-2, with D perhaps TRBD1 or TRBD2 (5 bases each). Germline CDR1 LNHDA, CDR2 SQIVND (reference sequence). This CDR3 comprises 16 residues. The ends were cut back, 0 bases at V and 5 bases at J, with 13 bases in the middle. The CDR3 sequence: CASSIDRAGRTGELFF. CDR3 DNA: TGTGCCAGTAGTATAGACAGGGCGGGCAGGACCGGGGAGCTGTTTTTT.